The 14 T cell receptor beta chains below were found in one sample sequenced in a study of T cells after yellow fever vaccination. Each CDR3 protein gets one entry after TCRdb re-called the 5' RACE reads with MiXCR. In the table there are some 670,000 distinct CDR3 sequences, around 12% of which are singletons. The material was PBMCs, obtained on the day of the yellow fever booster vaccination. These receptors came from a man aged 30 to 39 who received the YFV17D yellow fever vaccine.

This clonotype was seen ten or more times. The genes are TRBV12-3 or TRBV12-4 and TRBJ1-1; D call uncertain. This CDR3 region has 13 residues. The V end lost 2 bases, the J end lost 7 bases, and 11 bases lay between the germline ends. CDR3 residues: CASSLLGMDEAFF. In DNA, the CDR3 is TGTGCCAGCAGTTTACTAGGGATGGATGAAGCTTTCTTT.

This clonotype has a handful of counts. The genes are TRBV28 and TRBJ2-7; D may correspond to TRBD1 or TRBD2 (5 bases each). CDR1 MDHEN and CDR2 SYDVKM come from the germline V gene. V gave up 3 bases and J gave up 5 bases, with 23 bases separating them. The CDR3 totals 17 residues. The CDR3 region is CASSFLPRDGPTDEQYF. The DNA for the CDR3 is TGTGCCAGCAGTTTCTTACCCCGGGACGGACCCACGGACGAGCAGTACTTC.

In its sample, this clonotype was seen a few times. The chain joins TRBV29-1 to TRBJ1-1; no clear D gene. The CDR3 has 11 residues. Germline loops: CDR1 SQVTM, CDR2 ANQGSEA. V was clipped by 7 bases and J by 8 bases, with 14 bases between them. CDR3 bases: TGCAGCGCAGTCAAGGGCCAAGAAGCTTTCTTT. Protein: CSAVKGQEAFF.

The chain couples TRBV25-1 to TRBJ2-6; D remains ambiguous. Between the trimmed V and J ends, which lost 1 base and 0 bases, there was a span of 4 bases. The germline CDR1 and CDR2 sequences are MGHDK and SYGVNS. The CDR3 extends over 15 amino acids. CDR3 DNA: TGTGCCAGCAGTGAATTGAGCTCTGGGGCCAACGTCCTGACTTTC. Translating it yields CASSELSSGANVLTF.

In its sample, this clonotype was seen a few times. The chain is built from TRBV6-2 or TRBV6-3 and TRBJ2-1; 8 positions agree with TRBD1. Per germline, CDR1 MNHEY and CDR2 SVGEGT. CDR3 length equals 12 residues. V dropped 7 bases and J dropped 7; count of bases not matched to a gene: 3. CDR3 region: CASTDRANEQFF. The CDR3 DNA reads TGTGCCAGCACGGACAGGGCGAATGAGCAGTTCTTC.

This sequence joins TRBV5-6 and TRBJ2-1; D possibly corresponds to TRBD1 (6 bases). The ends were cut back, 4 bases at V and 4 bases at J, with 15 bases in the middle. In germline, CDR1 is SGHDT, CDR2 YYEEEE. The CDR3 runs to 15 residues. The CDR3 DNA follows: TGTGCCAGCAGCCGGACAGCGCCGAATTACAATGAGCAGTTCTTC. This translates into CASSRTAPNYNEQFF.

This clonotype appeared a few times. This chain connects TRBV7-9 to TRBJ2-4, with TRBD2 identical over 8 bases. Per germline, CDR1 SEHNR and CDR2 FQNEAQ (reference sequence). This CDR3 has 13 residues. Unmatched junction bases numbered 6, after V lost 5 bases and J lost 9 bases. The CDR3 bases are TGTGCCAGCAGCCCCCCGGGGGGGGGCATTCAGTACTTC. Residues: CASSPPGGGIQYF.

This clonotype was counted a few times. This chain connects TRBV29-1 to TRBJ2-5, with D possibly being TRBD1 or TRBD2 (5 bases each). This CDR3 has 14 amino acids. Trimming took 2 bases from V and 1 from J, leaving 11 bases between them. Germline-derived CDR1 and CDR2 are SQVTM and ANQGSEA. DNA of the CDR3: TGCAGCGTTGAAATTTTGAGGGGCCAAGAGACCCAGTACTTC. It codes for CSVEILRGQETQYF.

The V gene is TRBV20-1, the J gene TRBJ2-1, with TRBD1 identical over 7 bases. Germline CDR1 is DFQATT and CDR2 is SNEGSKA (reference sequence). The CDR3 runs 14 residues. J gave up 2 bases and V 6 bases, and 7 bases lay outside the gene matches. This chain's CDR3 is CSALTGTTYNEQFF. Written as DNA, the CDR3 is TGCAGTGCCCTGACAGGGACAACCTACAATGAGCAGTTCTTC.

The chain carries TRBV7-2 and TRBJ2-7; 8 bases are a match to TRBD2. Per germline, CDR1 SGHTA and CDR2 FQGNSA. With V trimmed by 5 bases and J by 2 bases, 11 bases remained unmatched. The CDR3 consists of 16 residues. CDR3: CASSQGSGRAAYEQYF. In DNA form, the CDR3 reads TGTGCCAGCAGCCAGGGTTCCGGGAGGGCCGCCTACGAGCAGTACTTC.

The gene calls are TRBV5-1 and TRBJ2-6, with TRBD2 matching over 9 bases. The CDR3 contains 16 residues. In germline, CDR1 is SGHRS, CDR2 YFSETQ. Unmatched junction bases numbered 4, after V lost 4 bases and J lost 2 bases. The CDR3 protein is CASSQIAGAGANVLTF. The CDR3 coding sequence is TGCGCCAGCAGCCAAATAGCGGGAGCTGGGGCCAACGTCCTGACTTTC. The whole variable domain, remainder taken from reference TRBV5-1 and TRBJ2-6, is KAGVTQTPRYLIKTRGQQVTLSCSPISGHRSVSWYQQTPGQGLQFLFEYFSETQRNKGNFPGRFSGRQFSNSRSEMNVSTLELGDSALYLCASSQIAGAGANVLTFGAGSRLTVL.

This clonotype was recorded once. V and J are TRBV7-2 and TRBJ2-3, with D possibly TRBD2 on 6 matching bases. V lost 3 bases and J 2 bases, leaving 12 bases between the germline ends. Germline-derived CDR1 and CDR2 are SGHTA and FQGNSA. The CDR3 contains 15 residues. CDR3 loop: CASSFGRDFTDTQYF. For the CDR3, the DNA is TGTGCCAGCAGCTTCGGGCGGGACTTCACAGATACGCAGTATTTT.

This clonotype was found a few times. This chain joins TRBV5-1 and TRBJ2-1; 7 nucleotides match TRBD2. CDR1 and CDR2 from the germline V gene are SGHRS and YFSETQ. V lost 2 bases, J lost 5 bases, and 7 bases stayed unmatched. The CDR3 spans 15 residues. CDR3 bases: TGCGCCAGCAGCTTCTTGCTGGGGGGGGACAATGAGCAGTTCTTC. This codes for CASSFLLGGDNEQFF.

Only a few counts were recorded for this clonotype. V gene TRBV5-1 combines with J gene TRBJ2-7, with D perhaps TRBD1 (6 bases). Per germline, CDR1 SGHRS and CDR2 YFSETQ. Trimming took 0 bases from V and 3 from J, leaving 10 bases between them. CDR3 length: 14 residues. The CDR3 sequence is CASSLGQVRYEQYF. The CDR3 DNA sequence: TGCGCCAGCAGCTTGGGACAGGTCCGCTACGAGCAGTACTTC.